The entry that follows covers one T cell receptor beta chain sequence. Antigen specificity is unknown. This CDR3 is built from 12 residues. Germline CDR1 reads MDHEN; CDR2 reads SYDVKM. The V end lost 6 bases, the J end lost 7 bases, and 12 bases lay between the germline ends. Incorporated into the TCR beta cDNA libraries were unique molecular identifiers, which served to reduce PCR and sequencing biases. TCRdb redid the calling of the PCR reads with MiXCR, one entry per CDR3 protein. The table includes about 540,000 distinct CDR3 sequences, roughly 34% detected once. The data were taken from a study of post-analysis software for immune sequencing data. Findings and limits, study-wide: The five TRBV segments detected at higher frequency in patients than in controls included TRBV5-6, TRBV5-1 and TRBV20-1. Patients with multiple sclerosis recorded significantly lower normalized Chao1 diversity than controls, the study found.

The chain combines TRBV28 with TRBJ1-1, with a tentative D call TRBD1 (5 bases). Sequencing was performed on blood. This sequence originates from a girl aged 2-17 years with multiple sclerosis. The CDR3 sequence: CASRKGRYEAFF. CDR3 coding DNA: TGTGCCAGCAGAAAGGGGCGGTATGAAGCTTTCTTT.